Presented here are 20 T cell receptor beta chains from one specimen sequenced in a study of blood T cell repertoires in COVID-19 (dated by TCRdb to 2020 to 2022). Library construction relied on the immunoSEQ multiplex PCR assay. The table was pulled from immuneACCESS by TCRdb, which kept in-frame rearrangements only. Such tables lose some clones; where checked, under half of the loss comes from unresolved V genes, and the rest has no known cause. For this sample there are around 300,000 clones; 70% to 90% appear just once. In total, the top ten clones hold 1.5% to 2% of the sample. Source material: peripheral blood. These TCRs come from a woman aged 25 to 39 with COVID-19, enrolled during active disease.

This chain uses TRBV20-1 with TRBJ1-5; 7 bases match TRBD1. V lost 3 bases and J lost 1; bases outside the gene matches: 6. The CDR3 consists of 15 residues. Germline V gene sequence: CDR1 DFQATT, CDR2 SNEGSKA (reference sequence). CDR3 loop: CSASFTTGSNQPQHF. CDR3 bases: TGCAGTGCTAGTTTCACGACAGGGAGCAATCAGCCCCAGCATTTT.

This clone was picked up one time. The chain couples TRBV24-1 to TRBJ1-1; a possible D gene is TRBD1 (5 bases). The V end was cut by 1 base, the J end by 10 bases, with 15 bases between. Germline V CDR1 and CDR2: KGHDR, SFDVKD. The CDR3 extends over 14 amino acids. The CDR3 bases are TGTGCCACCAGTGATTTTGGGACTTCGGGGGGAGCTTTCTTT. As protein: CATSDFGTSGGAFF.

On this clone itself: Germline and junction disagree at one end, which may indicate a read error. CDR3 residues: CASCLARRGGGYTQYF. Here the CDR3 DNA reads TGTGCCAGCTGCTTGGCCCGGCGGGGGGGCGGATATACGCAGTATTTT. The chain employs TRBV5-4 and TRBJ2-3, with TRBD2 matching 9 bases. This CDR3 is built from 16 residues. The germline gives CDR1 SGHNT, CDR2 YYREEE (reference sequence).

J is TRBJ1-2 and V is TRBV11-2; 7 bases are a match to TRBD1. The germline V gene has CDR1 SGHAT and CDR2 FQNNGV. The V segment lost 4 bases and the J segment 8 bases; nucleotides outside the gene matches: 13. CDR3 length equals 15 residues. As DNA, the CDR3 is TGTGCCAGCAGCTCTCAGGGGACAGAGGTAGAGGGCTACACCTTC. It specifies CASSSQGTEVEGYTF. Drawing the rest from reference TRBV11-2 and TRBJ1-2, the complete variable domain is EAGVAQSPRYKIIEKRQSVAFWCNPISGHATLYWYQQILGQGPKLLIQFQNNGVVDDSQLPKDRFSAERLKGVDSTLKIQPAKLEDSAVYLCASSSQGTEVEGYTFGSGTRLTVV.

The chain's CDR3 is CASRNTGGGSNTEAFF. CDR3 coding DNA: TGTGCCAGCAGAAATACAGGGGGAGGGTCGAACACTGAAGCTTTCTTT. V is TRBV27 and J is TRBJ1-1; TRBD1 aligns across 8 bases. Germline V gives CDR1 MNHEY, CDR2 SMNVEV (reference sequence). V lost 6 bases and J lost 1; bases outside the gene matches: 10. The CDR3 runs to 16 residues.

This clone was observed a single time. The V call is TRBV11-2, the J call TRBJ2-1, with D tentatively TRBD2 (5 bases). Trimming took 6 bases from V and 10 from J, leaving 16 bases between them. The CDR3 covers 13 residues. CDR1 and CDR2 from the germline V gene are SGHAT and FQNNGV. CDR3 DNA: TGTGCCAGCAGTCCCACCCGCGGGCCCGAGCAGTTCTTC. Its protein is CASSPTRGPEQFF.

The chain couples TRBV7-8 to TRBJ1-6; weak D call: TRBD1 (6 bases). CDR3 length equals 16 residues. Germline V lookup: CDR1 SGHVS, CDR2 FQNEAQ. V was pared by 2 bases and J by 7 bases, with 15 bases between. The CDR3 loop is CASSLSSGARNSPLHF. In DNA form, the CDR3 reads TGTGCCAGCAGCTTATCATCAGGGGCGCGGAATTCACCCCTCCACTTT.

The sample holds many counts of this clone. The chain links TRBV7-6 to TRBJ1-2; D perhaps matches TRBD1 (6 bases). V was trimmed by 2 bases and J by 3 bases, leaving 19 bases between them. CDR1 and CDR2 (germline): SGHVS, FNYEAQ. The CDR3 extends over 17 amino acids. This CDR3 reads CASSLRVRGPADYGYTF. In nucleotides, the CDR3 is TGTGCCAGCAGCTTAAGAGTCAGGGGTCCTGCGGACTATGGCTACACCTTC.

The rearrangement links TRBV15 to TRBJ2-1; 10 bases fit TRBD2. In germline, CDR1 is LNHNV, CDR2 YYDKDF (reference sequence). The V gene end was trimmed by 1 base and the J gene end by 1 base; junction bases not matched to a gene: 1. CDR3 size: 16 residues. CDR3 sequence (DNA): TGTGCCACCAGCAGAGGTAGCGGGGGGTCCTACAATGAGCAGTTCTTC. It translates to CATSRGSGGSYNEQFF.

The V and J genes are TRBV19 and TRBJ1-5; TRBD1 matches 8 bases. CDR3 length: 14 amino acids. Germline V CDR1 and CDR2: LNHDA, SQIVND (reference sequence). V lost 1 base to trimming and J lost 6 bases; unmatched junction nucleotides: 2. CDR3 sequence: CASSIARGPQPQHF. The CDR3 nucleotides read TGTGCCAGTAGTATAGCCAGGGGGCCTCAGCCCCAGCATTTT. Full variable domain (rest looked up from reference TRBV19 and TRBJ1-5): DGGITQSPKYLFRKEGQNVTLSCEQNLNHDAMYWYRQDPGQGLRLIYYSQIVNDFQKGDIAEGYSVSREKKESFPLTVTSAQKNPTAFYLCASSIARGPQPQHFGDGTRLSIL.

The chain has TRBV7-9 and TRBJ1-2, with 8 bases fitting TRBD1. CDR3 length equals 16 residues. V dropped 5 bases and J dropped 0; count of bases not matched to a gene: 8. CDR1 is SEHNR, CDR2 FQNEAQ, per germline (reference sequence). CDR3 region: CASSTPGTGPNYGYTF. For the CDR3, the DNA is TGTGCCAGCAGCACCCCCGGGACAGGACCTAACTATGGCTACACCTTC. Filled out from reference TRBV7-9 and TRBJ1-2, the complete variable domain reads DTGVSQNPRHKITKRGQNVTFRCDPISEHNRLYWYRQTLGQGPEFLTYFQNEAQLEKSRLLSDRFSAERPKGSFSTLEIQRTEQGDSAMYLCASSTPGTGPNYGYTFGSGTRLTVV.

This clone was seen a handful of times. The chain recombines TRBV28 with TRBJ1-5; TRBD1 matches 8 bases. Germline V gene data show CDR1 as MDHEN and CDR2 as SYDVKM. This CDR3 comprises 17 residues. V lost 6 bases to trimming and J lost 0 bases; unmatched junction nucleotides: 10. CDR3 residues: CASRPGQGRHSNQPQHF. DNA of the CDR3: TGTGCCAGCAGGCCAGGACAGGGCCGACATAGCAATCAGCCCCAGCATTTT. The complete variable domain, with remaining parts taken from reference TRBV28 and TRBJ1-5, reads DVKVTQSSRYLVKRTGEKVFLECVQDMDHENMFWYRQDPGLGLRLIYFSYDVKMKEKGDIPEGYSVSREKKERFSLILESASTNQTSMYLCASRPGQGRHSNQPQHFGDGTRLSIL.

This clone has more than one count but fewer than ten. The chain employs TRBV20-1 and TRBJ2-1; D is unclear. CDR3 length equals 11 residues. Per germline, CDR1 DFQATT and CDR2 SNEGSKA (reference sequence). Trimming left V 1 base short and J 6 bases short, with 4 bases between. The CDR3 coding sequence is TGCAGTGCTAGAGCTAGCAATGAGCAGTTCTTC. Translating gives CSARASNEQFF.

This clone was counted only a few times. The CDR3, as DNA: TGTGCCAGCAGCCCAGGACAGGGCGGGGTGAACACTGAAGCTTTCTTT. It specifies CASSPGQGGVNTEAFF. The chain is built from TRBV5-4 and TRBJ1-1; 8 positions agree with TRBD1. The CDR3 is 16 residues long. J lost 0 bases, V lost 4 bases, and 8 bases had no gene match. Germline values: CDR1 SGHNT, CDR2 YYREEE (reference sequence). Together with reference TRBV5-4 and TRBJ1-1, the CDR3 gives the full variable domain: ETGVTQSPTHLIKTRGQQVTLRCSSQSGHNTVSWYQQALGQGPQFIFQYYREEENGRGNFPPRFSGLQFPNYSSELNVNALELDDSALYLCASSPGQGGVNTEAFFGQGTRLTVV.

This clone was counted between two and nine times. The chain has TRBV5-1 and TRBJ2-1; TRBD2 matches 12 bases. Germline CDR1 and CDR2: SGHRS and YFSETQ. The length of the CDR3 is 15 residues. Trimming cost V 6 bases and J 9 bases; bases outside gene matches: 10. The CDR3 DNA reads as TGCGCCAGCACCGAACTAGCGGGGGGTATGGGTGAGCAGTTCTTC. It encodes CASTELAGGMGEQFF.

The chain uses TRBV6-4 and TRBJ2-1, with 7 positions matching TRBD2. CDR1 is MRHNA and CDR2 is SNTAGT in the germline V gene. J was trimmed by 2 bases and V by 4 bases; bases with no gene match: 2. This CDR3 spans 14 amino acids. CDR3 amino acids: CASSGGGAYNEQFF. The DNA for the CDR3 is TGTGCCAGCAGTGGCGGGGGAGCCTACAATGAGCAGTTCTTC.

This clone was picked up a small number of times. The chain carries TRBV11-2 and TRBJ2-7, with D possibly TRBD1 on 6 matching bases. The germline CDR1 and CDR2 sequences are SGHAT and FQNNGV. The V gene lost 4 bases and the J gene lost 1 base, with 14 bases spanning the gap. The CDR3 extends over 15 amino acids. CDR3 DNA: TGTGCCAGCAGCTACAGAGTGGGGGCTTCCTACGAGCAGTACTTC. Translated, it gives CASSYRVGASYEQYF.

This clone came up once. The chain employs TRBV5-6 and TRBJ2-3; 7 nucleotides align to TRBD1. This CDR3 region has 14 residues. After removal of 4 bases from V and 1 base from J, the junction contained 3 bases not matched to a gene. The germline CDR1 and CDR2 sequences are SGHDT and YYEEEE. The CDR3, as DNA: TGTGCCAGCAGCCCGGGACAGCGCACAGATACGCAGTATTTT. Translation gives CASSPGQRTDTQYF.

This clone came up once. The chain links TRBV4-1 to TRBJ2-4, with D possibly TRBD1 on 6 matching bases. The CDR3 length is 16 residues. Germline loops: CDR1 MGHRA, CDR2 YSYEKL. The germline V and J ends were trimmed by 4 bases and 10 bases, with 23 bases remaining between them. For the CDR3, the DNA is TGCGCCAGCAGCCCTTACCAGGGACAAGGGTTTGGGATTCAGTACTTC. Residues: CASSPYQGQGFGIQYF.

The gene calls are TRBV3-1 (or the pseudogene TRBV3-2) and TRBJ1-2; a possible D gene is TRBD1 (6 bases). Germline assignment: CDR1 LGHDT and CDR2 YNNKEL (reference sequence). This CDR3 has 14 amino acids. V was trimmed by 4 bases and J by 2 bases, leaving 11 bases between them. The CDR3 region has the DNA TGTGCCAGCAGCCGAGCACAGGGAAACTATGGCTACACCTTC. This codes for CASSRAQGNYGYTF.